Reported below is one T cell receptor (beta chain). No antigen is known for it. The data belong to a study of cytomegalovirus exposure and HLA in healthy donors. The study ran its PCR with 60 Vbeta and 13 Jbeta primers. Some clones are missing from TCRdb's copy, which holds only in-frame ones; the method was immunoSEQ multiplex PCR. This table holds around 80,000 clones. CDR3 length equals 13 residues. The germline V gene encodes CDR1 WNHNN and CDR2 SYGVQD (reference sequence). The V gene lost 6 bases and the J gene lost 3 bases, with 10 bases spanning the gap. Study-wide results and caveats: For most TCR beta V segments, an earlier analysis put the productive rate at about 87% or about 30% of the time. The availability of immune exposure information extended only to CMV serostatus. The authors later linked a missense DCLRE1C variant to TCR beta V- and J-gene trimming.

Sequenced input: PBMCs. The TCR originated in a man aged 40-55 years in good health and CMV-seronegative. The chain combines TRBV10-1 with TRBJ2-3; D possibly corresponds to TRBD2 (5 bases). DNA for the CDR3: TGCGCCAGCAGCGACTATGAGACAGATACGCAGTATTTT. Its translation: CASSDYETDTQYF.